A selection of T cell receptor beta chains follows, all from one sample in a study of shared clonotypes between healthy human individuals. The assay was immunoSEQ multiplex PCR, and TCRdb's table has in-frame clones only and misses some. The table has about 560,000 clones, 70% to 80% seen once. Material: PBMCs. These receptors originate from a woman aged 40 to 50 in good health. Some clones in this sample may be carry-over from other donors' samples. Both conserved end residues are part of each CDR3. A D gene is named only where the DNA matches it firmly. Size is omitted from some rows. Given values are once, few, many or a class for expanded clones.

>14|NA|NA|TRBV7-3|TRBJ2-5
TGTGCCAGCAGCCCCCAATCTAGCGTAGAGACCCAGTACTTC
CASSPQSSVETQYF
>16|NA|NA|TRBV7-3|TRBJ2-2
TGTGCCAGCAGCTTAGTCTCCGGGGCGAACACCGGGGAGCTGTTTTTT
CASSLVSGANTGELFF
>14|NA|NA|TRBV5-1|TRBJ2-3
TGCGCCAGCAGCTTGGAAGCGGGCCCAGATACGCAGTATTTT
CASSLEAGPDTQYF
>23|NA|TRBD2|TRBV5-1|TRBJ2-2
TGCGCCAGCAGCTTGGCAGCAGCCGTGGGACTAGGCCACAGTCCTGCGAACACCGGGGAGCTGTTTTTT
CASSLAAAVGLGHSPANTGELFF
>15|NA|TRBD1|TRBV11-2|TRBJ2-7
TGTGCCAGCAGCTTCACAGGGGGCCGATCCTACGAGCAGTACTTC
CASSFTGGRSYEQYF
>14|few|NA|TRBV30|TRBJ1-3
TGTGCCTGGAGTAGGGGCAGCTCTGGAAACACCATATATTTT
CAWSRGSSGNTIYF
>14|NA|NA|TRBV27|TRBJ2-2
TGTGCCAGCAGTTTGAGCGCCTACACCGGGGAGCTGTTTTTT
CASSLSAYTGELFF
>15|NA|TRBD1|TRBV2|TRBJ1-5
TGTGCCAGCAGTTCCGGGACAGGGGTGCCGTGGGCCCAGCATTTT
CASSSGTGVPWAQHF
>8|NA|NA|TRBV28|TRBJ1-5
TGTGCCAGCGGACAGAAGCATTTT
CASGQKHF
>16|once|NA|TRBV28|TRBJ2-5
TGTGCCAGCAGTTTGGGTAGGGGGCGGGGAGGGGAGACCCAGTACTTC
CASSLGRGRGGETQYF
>15|NA|NA|TRBV5-5|TRBJ2-7
TGTGCCAGCAGCTTGAACCCCGCGGGACCCTACGAGCAGTACTTC
CASSLNPAGPYEQYF
>16|once|TRBD2|TRBV9|TRBJ2-5
TGTGCCAGCAGCGTAGCTAGCGGGATGGGCCAAGAGACCCAGTACTTC
CASSVASGMGQETQYF
>17|NA|NA|TRBV4-1|TRBJ1-5
TGCGCCAGCAGCCAAGATAATCTCCCTGATAGCAATCAGCCCCAGCATTTT
CASSQDNLPDSNQPQHF
>14|few|TRBD2|TRBV5-1|TRBJ2-3
TGCGCCAGCAGCCCTGGACTAGCGCTGGATACGCAGTATTTT
CASSPGLALDTQYF
>16|NA|TRBD1|TRBV7-9|TRBJ2-2
TGTGCCAGCAGCTTCCACATGACAGGGGACACCGGGGAGCTGTTTTTT
CASSFHMTGDTGELFF
>16|NA|NA|TRBV5-1|TRBJ1-4
TGCGCCAGCAGCTTGGGCACAGTTGCAACTAATGAAAAACTGTTTTTT
CASSLGTVATNEKLFF
>13|few|NA|TRBV9|TRBJ1-5
TGTGCCAGCAGCGTAGCTAGCGGTCAGCCCCAGCATTTT
CASSVASGQPQHF
>15|once|NA|TRBV7-8|TRBJ2-5
TGTGCCAGCAGCTTATCAGGAGGGGACCGGGAGACCCAGTACTTC
CASSLSGGDRETQYF